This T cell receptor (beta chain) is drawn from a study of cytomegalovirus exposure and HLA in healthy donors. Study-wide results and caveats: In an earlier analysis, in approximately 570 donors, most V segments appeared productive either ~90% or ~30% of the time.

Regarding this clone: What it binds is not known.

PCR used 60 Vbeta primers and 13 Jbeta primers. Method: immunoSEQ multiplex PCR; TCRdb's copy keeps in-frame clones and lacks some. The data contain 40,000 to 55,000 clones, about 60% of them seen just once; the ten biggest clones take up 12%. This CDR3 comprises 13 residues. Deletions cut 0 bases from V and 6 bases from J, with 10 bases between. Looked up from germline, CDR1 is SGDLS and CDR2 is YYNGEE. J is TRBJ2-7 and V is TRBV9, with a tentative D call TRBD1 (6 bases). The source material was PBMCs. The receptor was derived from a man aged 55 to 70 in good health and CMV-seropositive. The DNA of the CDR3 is TGTGCCAGCAGCGTAGATCAGGGGAGCGAGCAGTACTTC. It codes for CASSVDQGSEQYF.